This T cell receptor (beta chain) appears in the sequencing data of a study of blood T cell repertoires in COVID-19. The overall study: Sample material is recorded as cDNA or gDNA derived from T cells, B-cell-depleted T cells, or PBMCs.

Per the original data handling: It was from reference gene primer amplification that nucleated cell counts were estimated. The assay was immunoSEQ multiplex PCR, and TCRdb's table has in-frame clones only and misses some. V and J calls and clone size are those listed in that table; D and trimming were worked out from the DNA. This table has some 150,000 clones, about 79% appearing once. Germline values: CDR1 KGHDR, CDR2 SFDVKD. CDR3 length equals 16 residues. Trimming stripped 2 bases from V and 4 bases from J, with 11 bases between. The J gene is TRBJ1-6, the V gene TRBV24-1; TRBD1 is a possible D gene (5 bases). The source material was peripheral blood. This sequence originates from a woman in her forties or fifties in a cohort sampled during active or convalescent COVID-19. Written as DNA, the CDR3 is TGTGCCACCAGTGATTGGGCAGGGTTTTATAATTCACCCCTCCACTTT. It codes for CATSDWAGFYNSPLHF.